This paragraph covers one T cell receptor (beta chain) sequence. Its recognized antigen is unknown. Per-base qualities were not stored, and no clone one base away is much larger. This sample stems from a study of T cells in Graves' hyperthyroidism and ophthalmopathy (dated by TCRdb to between 2018 and 2021). About the full investigation: Peripheral blood samples were taken at initial diagnosis, before any treatment was given. TCR V-J signatures able to tell the groups apart were searched for in a discovery cohort of approximately 95 patients, of whom under 45 had Graves' ophthalmopathy and 57 had stable Graves' hyperthyroidism. An independent validation cohort of fewer than 20 hyperthyroidism patients and 17 patients who later progressed to ophthalmopathy tested prospective prediction of ophthalmopathy. The 100 discovery patients were randomly split 7:3 into training and test sets. The study also compared thyroid tissue and blood T-cell repertoires from five or six Graves' hyperthyroidism patients. After blood sampling, hyperthyroidism patients were treated with methimazole at a starting dose of 30 mg daily, and ophthalmopathy patients were treated with high-dose intravenous methylprednisolone. The paper describes TCR Vbeta CDR3 sequencing of roughly 130 peripheral blood samples, made up of around 41 ophthalmopathy patients, approximately 73 hyperthyroidism patients and around 17 progressor patients.

What the study reported, not specific to this receptor: In cross-validation, a model built on a 13 V-J signature told ophthalmopathy apart from stable hyperthyroidism with approximately 91% sensitivity and about 81% specificity, and in testing the same model reached 80%/75%. In validation, progression to ophthalmopathy was predicted by the model with 70% to 71% sensitivity and approximately 78% specificity, a median of roughly six months before onset. Sample size was not statistically predetermined, and investigators were not blinded to group allocation. Most expanded thyroid clonotypes (frequency above 0.001) were also found in blood, which suggests that blood repertoires may mirror thyroid immune responses.

V loses 1 base of germline sequence and J loses 5 bases, and the interval between the two ends is 15 bases. The germline V gene (reference sequence) provides CDR1 LGHDT and CDR2 YNNKEL. Counted from cysteine to phenylalanine, this CDR3 has 15 amino acids. Of all the DNA, just the CDR3 is kept, 45 bases in frame from base 1. Stable Graves' hyperthyroidism was defined as no progression to ophthalmopathy during 18 months of follow-up. The hyperthyroidism patients were between 18 and 65 years old and newly diagnosed, with a disease duration of less than 2 months. Exclusion was applied to patients with uncontrolled infections, other autoimmune diseases, pregnancy or lactation. Diagnoses were established on the basis of clinical symptoms, serum thyroxine and TRAb, thyroid ultrasound, and orbital computed tomography. PBMCs were isolated from 7.5 to 10 ml of fresh peripheral blood by Ficoll-Paque density gradient centrifugation. Total RNA was extracted with Trizol reagent, and quality was checked on an Agilent 2100 Bioanalyzer.

The TCR beta CDR3 regions were amplified from RNA transcripts. A first-round RT-PCR of the TCR CDR3 used the HTBI primer set with the Qiagen OneStep RT-PCR kit. A second multiplex PCR round built the libraries, followed by size selection and purification. The libraries were sequenced on an Illumina HiSeq2000 using paired-end 100 bp reads. Processing in the source paper ran as follows. SOAPnuke was used to process the raw data, with reads discarded if the reads contained adapters or uncalled bases, had a mean Phred below 15, or lacked an exact constant-primer or identifier match. High-quality paired reads were merged with COPE v1.2.5, and unique nucleotide sequences were defined as clonotypes. MiTCR v1.1 was used to align the clonotypes against IMGT TRBV, TRBD and TRBJ reference segments. Analysis was restricted to V-J combinations with a frequency above 0.0001, which covered roughly 99% of repertoires. The TCS score was defined as the ratio of F50 (clonal expansion) to E x V (chaos), calculated using BLOSUM62-based TCRdist between CDR3 peptides within each V-J. Welch's t-statistics and random forest reduced 500 to 550 V-J features to 10 to 15, which were used in a naive Bayes classifier (R e1071). The raw public data were reprocessed by TCRdb itself: fastp quality trimming at Q25, MiXCR clonotype calling, in-frame beta chains only. Every distinct CDR3 protein forms one entry, paired with its most common genes and DNA. The authors' filters were not applied to this entry. The sample records approximately 400,000 distinct CDR3 sequences, more than 15% of which are singletons. The top ten clonotypes cover 12% to 15% of the sample.

The chain was built from TRBV3-1 and TRBJ2-7; the D region may be TRBD1 or TRBD2, each matching 7 bases equally. This TCR was sampled from a woman under 30 with Graves' hyperthyroidism. The sample taken for sequencing was blood. The DNA is TGTGCCAGCAGCCAAGGGGGAGGGGGCATCAACGAGCAGTACTTC. Its translation reads: CASSQGGGGINEQYF.